This T cell receptor (beta chain) was captured in a study of T cell responses to AZD1222 COVID-19 vaccine. On this clone itself: Its antigen is unknown.

Clones were read by immunoSEQ multiplex PCR, and TCRdb kept only the in-frame ones, dropping some. The sample consists of tens of thousands of clones, about 92% of them appearing once. Second-dose intervals of approximately 4 or approximately 12 weeks were pooled. Findings and caveats of the study: Repertoires in all cases were sampled only once the peak T cell response had passed. Spike-specific TCR breadth rose after two AZD1222 doses, and depth rose as well. Seropositive AZD1222 recipients at baseline numbered only five or six.

Germline values: CDR1 MNHNS, CDR2 SASEGT. This CDR3 comprises 15 residues. V was clipped by 1 base and J by 0 bases, with 7 bases between them. The chain joins TRBV6-1 to TRBJ1-3; D gene ambiguous. This clonotype originated in an adult who received the AZD1222 COVID-19 vaccine. The sequences come from peripheral blood, collected 28 days after the second AZD1222 dose. CDR3 sequence: CASSEGSHSGNTIYF. CDR3 coding DNA: TGTGCCAGCAGTGAAGGTAGCCACTCTGGAAACACCATATATTTT.